These 27 T cell receptor beta chains were sequenced from one sample in a study of T cell repertoires in ileal Crohn's disease. As to time point: neoterminal ileum biopsy at postoperative endoscopy, about 6 months after surgery. Assay used: immunoSEQ multiplex PCR; TCRdb lists only in-frame clones, some missing. Of some 15,000 clones listed, 78% are singletons. Sequencing was performed on ileal tissue. The receptors stem from an adult with Crohn's disease.

The gene calls are TRBV2 and TRBJ1-2, with no clear D. The CDR3 spans 14 residues. Trimming removed 6 bases from V and 0 bases from J, with 11 bases in between. CDR1 and CDR2 (germline): SNHLY, FYNNEI. The CDR3 protein is CASRAPLANYGYTF. CDR3 DNA: TGTGCCAGCAGGGCCCCCTTAGCTAACTATGGCTACACCTTC.

V is TRBV5-1 and J is TRBJ2-1; 11 nucleotides align to TRBD2. There are 15 residues in the CDR3. V shed 3 bases and J 9 bases; nucleotides not matched to a gene: 8. Germline CDR1 is SGHRS and CDR2 is YFSETQ. The chain's CDR3 is CASSYSSGGHLEQFF. CDR3 DNA: TGCGCCAGCAGCTACTCTAGCGGGGGGCACCTTGAGCAGTTCTTC.

This chain uses TRBV19 with TRBJ1-5; 8 bases map to TRBD1. Germline trimming cut 7 bases from V and 6 bases from J; bases unmatched to any gene: 8. The CDR3 is made up of 14 amino acids. Germline CDR1 and CDR2: LNHDA and SQIVND (reference sequence). The CDR3 is CASTLGTGGQPQHF. The CDR3 region has the DNA TGTGCCAGTACTCTCGGGACAGGCGGTCAGCCCCAGCATTTT.

The V gene is TRBV30, the J gene TRBJ2-7; 9 nucleotides match TRBD2. CDR3 length: 14 residues. V was clipped by 4 bases and J by 3 bases; unmatched bases: 7. Per the germline V gene, CDR1 is GTSNPN and CDR2 is SVGIG (reference sequence). The CDR3 sequence is CAWTPAGGLYEQYF. The CDR3 DNA follows: TGTGCCTGGACCCCAGCGGGGGGCCTCTACGAGCAGTACTTC.

This clone was seen only a few times. The V call is TRBV18, the J call TRBJ2-7; TRBD1 matches 7 bases. Per germline, CDR1 KGHSH and CDR2 LQKENI. This CDR3 region has 13 residues. V shed 0 bases, J shed 5 bases, and the junction held 1 base outside the gene matches. CDR3 loop: CASSPPDRDEQYF. In DNA form, the CDR3 reads TGTGCCAGCTCACCACCCGACAGGGACGAGCAGTACTTC.

The chain uses TRBV4-1 and TRBJ2-7; 11 positions match TRBD1. This CDR3 spans 15 amino acids. Germline assignment: CDR1 MGHRA and CDR2 YSYEKL. The V segment lost 4 bases and the J segment 4 bases; nucleotides outside the gene matches: 6. The CDR3 DNA reads as TGCGCCAGCAGCCGCACCGGGACAGGGGGGTACGAGCAGTACTTC. This gives the protein CASSRTGTGGYEQYF.

In DNA form, the CDR3 reads TGTGCCAGCAGCCCCCGGGACTACGGAACCGGGGAGCTGTTTTTT. Residues: CASSPRDYGTGELFF. The gene calls are TRBV7-8 and TRBJ2-2, with TRBD2 identical over 7 bases. The CDR3 consists of 15 residues. Germline loops: CDR1 SGHVS, CDR2 FQNEAQ. The V and J ends lost 5 bases and 5 bases, in that order; junction bases with no gene match: 8.

This clone was detected a few times. The rearrangement uses TRBV7-2 and TRBJ2-5; D gene uncertain. CDR3 length: 11 residues. Germline V gene lookup returns CDR1 SGHTA and CDR2 FQGNSA. V dropped 3 bases and J dropped 2 bases, with 1 base sitting between them. The CDR3, as DNA: TGTGCCAGCAGCTTTCAAGAGACCCAGTACTTC. Its translation: CASSFQETQYF.

The V and J genes are TRBV7-2 and TRBJ2-7, with 7 bases aligning to TRBD1. In germline, CDR1 is SGHTA, CDR2 FQGNSA. The junction had 4 bases not matched to a gene; V was cut back by 5 bases and J by 3 bases. CDR3 length: 13 residues. CDR3 coding DNA: TGTGCCAGCAGCGAGACAGGGCTCTACGAGCAGTACTTC. This codes for CASSETGLYEQYF.

The CDR3 is CASSLAGTGFPEDFF. CDR3 coding DNA: TGTGCCAGCAGCTTAGCAGGGACAGGGTTCCCTGAGGATTTCTTT. The chain carries TRBV7-8 and TRBJ1-1, with 9 nucleotides matching TRBD1. J gave up 13 bases and V 0 bases, and 12 bases lay outside the gene matches. In germline, CDR1 is SGHVS, CDR2 FQNEAQ. CDR3 length: 15 amino acids. Drawing the rest from reference TRBV7-8 and TRBJ1-1, the complete variable domain is GAGVSQSPRYKVAKRGQDVALRCDPISGHVSLFWYQQALGQGPEFLTYFQNEAQLDKSGLPSDRFFAERPEGSVSTLKIQRTQQEDSAVYLCASSLAGTGFPEDFFGQGTRLTVV.

This rearrangement joins TRBV10-1 to TRBJ1-5; unclear D gene. CDR1 WNHNN and CDR2 SYGVQD come from the germline V gene (reference sequence). V was shortened by 4 bases and J by 2 bases, with 3 bases between the two germline ends. The CDR3 extends over 12 amino acids. CDR3 sequence: CASSVGNQPQHF. In DNA, the CDR3 is TGCGCCAGCAGTGTGGGCAATCAGCCCCAGCATTTT.

This clone was counted a single time. The CDR3 coding sequence is TGTGCCAGCAGCTCCTACCTCGGGACAGATGGCTACACCTTC. It specifies CASSSYLGTDGYTF. V usage is TRBV7-9 and J usage is TRBJ1-2; 7 bases are shared with TRBD1. With 4 bases clipped from V and 6 bases from J, the junction kept 8 bases outside the gene matches. The germline gives CDR1 SEHNR, CDR2 FQNEAQ (reference sequence). This CDR3 is 14 amino acids long.

The rearrangement joins TRBV7-2 to TRBJ1-2; D not certain. V was clipped by 0 bases and J by 2 bases, with 7 bases between them. The germline gives CDR1 SGHTA, CDR2 FQGNSA. CDR3 length: 14 residues. The chain's CDR3 is CASSLAGYNYGYTF. For the CDR3, the DNA is TGTGCCAGCAGCTTAGCTGGATACAACTATGGCTACACCTTC.

This clone has only one observation. The chain has TRBV30 and TRBJ1-6; perhaps TRBD1 as D (5 bases). The CDR3 consists of 15 residues. Germline loops: CDR1 GTSNPN, CDR2 SVGIG (reference sequence). The V and J ends lost 3 bases and 7 bases respectively, with 16 bases between them. The CDR3 nucleotides are TGTGCCTGGAGCCCCGGGGGGGGTTACAATTCACCCCTCCACTTT. Encoded protein: CAWSPGGGYNSPLHF.

The chain combines TRBV5-4 with TRBJ1-4; 7 bases fit TRBD1. Germline V CDR1 and CDR2: SGHNT, YYREEE (reference sequence). This CDR3 contains 12 residues. V was pared by 2 bases and J by 17 bases, with 9 bases of the junction left unmatched. This chain's CDR3 is CASSLDRANSFF. CDR3 nucleotide sequence: TGTGCCAGCAGCTTAGACAGGGCGAATAGTTTTTTT.

The V and J genes are TRBV7-6 and TRBJ1-1; no reliable D call. Trimming took 2 bases from V and 1 from J, leaving 17 bases between them. The germline gives CDR1 SGHVS, CDR2 FNYEAQ. The CDR3 length is 17 residues. The CDR3 nucleotides read TGTGCCAGCAGCTTACCCCCGGCGGGAGGGTCGAACACTGAAGCTTTCTTT. Translated: CASSLPPAGGSNTEAFF.

By its share, this clone is medium-sized. This chain joins TRBV7-9 and TRBJ2-7, with 7 bases that match TRBD2. With V trimmed by 5 bases and J by 3 bases, 7 bases remained unmatched. The CDR3 extends over 14 amino acids. CDR1 is SEHNR and CDR2 is FQNEAQ in the germline V gene (reference sequence). The chain's CDR3 is CASSNLAADYEQYF. The CDR3 DNA follows: TGTGCCAGCAGCAATCTAGCGGCGGACTACGAGCAGTACTTC.

The chain joins TRBV5-4 to TRBJ2-2, with TRBD2 matching 7 bases. Germline-derived CDR1 and CDR2 are SGHNT and YYREEE (reference sequence). This CDR3 contains 13 residues. Trimming took 3 bases from V and 7 from J; bases not matched to a gene: 3. In nucleotides, the CDR3 is TGTGCCAGCAGCTCTCTAGCGGACGGGGAGCTGTTTTTT. This codes for CASSSLADGELFF.

The CDR3 DNA is TGCGCCAGCAGCCTGACAGGGTACAACACCGGGGAGCTGTTTTTT. Its protein product is CASSLTGYNTGELFF. The chain uses TRBV4-3 and TRBJ2-2; TRBD1 aligns across 7 bases. CDR3 length: 15 residues. Trimming took 4 bases from V and 2 from J; bases not matched to a gene: 4. Per germline, CDR1 LGHNA and CDR2 YSLEER.

A remark on this clone: This sample includes further DNA sequences coding for the same CDR3. The chain carries TRBV9 and TRBJ2-7, with 12 positions matching TRBD1. The length of the CDR3 is 14 residues. V dropped 4 bases and J dropped 4; count of bases not matched to a gene: 3. The germline V gene has CDR1 SGDLS and CDR2 YYNGEE. This CDR3 reads CASSPGQGAYEQYF. CDR3 coding DNA: TGTGCCAGCAGCCCGGGACAGGGGGCATACGAGCAGTACTTC.

This chain joins TRBV18 and TRBJ2-1; maybe TRBD2 (6 bases). Trimming removed 5 bases from V and 7 bases from J, with 21 bases in between. The CDR3 has 16 residues. CDR1 and CDR2 (germline): KGHSH, LQKENI. The CDR3 is CASSALEGLIKNEQFF. CDR3 DNA: TGTGCCAGCTCAGCACTGGAGGGCCTAATCAAGAATGAGCAGTTCTTC.

CDR3 sequence: CATSRSPTRQETQYF. CDR3 nucleotide sequence: TGTGCCACCAGCAGATCACCGACGAGACAAGAGACCCAGTACTTC. The gene calls are TRBV15 and TRBJ2-5, with D unresolved. The V end was cut by 2 bases, the J end by 2 bases, with 12 bases between. Per the germline V gene, CDR1 is LNHNV and CDR2 is YYDKDF (reference sequence). The CDR3 length is 15 residues.

The chain has TRBV2 and TRBJ2-1, with D possibly TRBD2 on 6 matching bases. Trimming took off 6 bases at V and 3 bases at J, with 9 bases between the two ends. CDR3 length: 13 amino acids. Germline assignment: CDR1 SNHLY and CDR2 FYNNEI. CDR3 in DNA: TGTGCCAGCAGGCGGGGCGGCTACAATGAGCAGTTCTTC. As protein: CASRRGGYNEQFF.

The chain uses TRBV19 and TRBJ1-2, with a weak D call TRBD1 (5 bases). Trimming stripped 4 bases from V and 4 bases from J, with 13 bases between. Germline V gives CDR1 LNHDA, CDR2 SQIVND (reference sequence). This CDR3 has 14 amino acids. CDR3 loop: CASSSLAGPYGYTF. CDR3 DNA sequence: TGTGCCAGTAGTAGCCTCGCGGGGCCCTATGGCTACACCTTC.

By proportion, this clone is large. The chain links TRBV2 to TRBJ2-2; a weak D match, TRBD2 (5 bases). This CDR3 region has 14 residues. Germline V gene data show CDR1 as SNHLY and CDR2 as FYNNEI. The V gene lost 6 bases and the J gene lost 1 base, with 9 bases spanning the gap. The CDR3: CASRLDQNTGELFF. The CDR3 coding sequence is TGTGCCAGCAGACTAGACCAGAACACCGGGGAGCTGTTTTTT.

V usage is TRBV2 and J usage is TRBJ1-1, with TRBD1 as a possible D gene (5 bases). Trimming took off 4 bases at V and 1 base at J, with 10 bases between the two ends. The germline V gene encodes CDR1 SNHLY and CDR2 FYNNEI. The CDR3 sequence is 14 residues long. The CDR3 sequence: CASSVGAKNTEAFF. DNA for the CDR3: TGTGCCAGCAGTGTTGGGGCGAAGAACACTGAAGCTTTCTTT.

By share of the sample, this clone is medium-sized. The gene calls are TRBV7-2 and TRBJ1-5; D is uncertain. CDR3 length: 14 amino acids. Trimming took off 5 bases at V and 4 bases at J, with 12 bases between the two ends. CDR1 SGHTA and CDR2 FQGNSA come from the germline V gene. Here the CDR3 DNA reads TGTGCCAGCAGCGAGAGGGCTGGGAATCAGCCCCAGCATTTT. It is translated as CASSERAGNQPQHF. Full variable domain (outside the CDR3, taken from reference TRBV7-2 and TRBJ1-5): GAGVSQSPSNKVTEKGKDVELRCDPISGHTALYWYRQSLGQGLEFLIYFQGNSAPDKSGLPSDRFSAERTGGSVSTLTIQRTQQEDSAVYLCASSERAGNQPQHFGDGTRLSIL.